The following is a TCR beta chain sequence with its context. Its antigen is still unknown. The record originates from a study of beta chain features in type 1 diabetes. On the study more broadly: Patient and healthy donor groups were alike in age, gender and cell yields. General study points: There were fewer insertions and more deletions at the VDJ junctions of type 1 diabetes patients. The study found moderately but significantly shorter TCRB CDR3s in all four CD4+ subsets of Type 1 diabetes patients.

Deletions cut 4 bases from V and 4 bases from J, with 11 bases between. The CDR3 runs 13 residues. Germline V gives CDR1 MNHNS, CDR2 SASEGT. Since all of the isolated RNA was reverse transcribed, expressed TCRB transcripts were what got sequenced. Data came from immunoSEQ multiplex PCR; TCRdb stores just in-frame clones and leaves some out. The repertoire holds some 270,000 clones, roughly 11% seen once, with around 0.017% in the top ten. A single heparinised blood sample, averaging around 110 mL, was obtained per donor. Each sorted population was over 95% pure. The receptor comes from a man aged 30 to 39 with type 1 diabetes. V usage is TRBV6-1 and J usage is TRBJ2-7; D is possibly TRBD2 (6 bases). The sample taken for sequencing was naive CD4+ T cells from blood. This chain's CDR3 is CASSALGGYEQYF. DNA of the CDR3: TGTGCCAGCAGTGCCTTGGGGGGTTACGAGCAGTACTTC.